This T cell receptor beta chain stems from a study of blood T cell repertoires in COVID-19. Whole-study context: Samples representing acute and convalescent COVID-19 were sourced from the United States, Italy and Spain. Nucleic acid was either cDNA or gDNA, and it came from T cells, B-cell-depleted T cells, or PBMCs.

Authors' data handling: Estimated nucleated cell counts came from reference gene primer amplification. Measured with immunoSEQ multiplex PCR; TCRdb has only the in-frame clones, and not every one. V, J and clone size derive from that table, while D and trimming were established from the DNA sequence. Found here are 130,000 to 150,000 clones, roughly 82% of them singletons; the top ten hold approximately 14%. Trimming pared 6 bases from V and 8 bases from J, leaving 16 bases between. From germline, CDR1 is MNHEY and CDR2 SVGEGT. The CDR3 spans 13 residues. The genes are TRBV6-2 or TRBV6-3 and TRBJ1-2; D not certain. Sample: peripheral blood. This sequence was found in a human donor with acute or convalescent COVID-19. The donor label of this sample is uncertain. The CDR3 DNA reads TGTGCCAGCAGCGACTTCCCCGCTCGCGGCTACACCTTC. This encodes CASSDFPARGYTF.